Sequencing of this T cell receptor (beta chain) was carried out in a study of shared clonotypes between healthy human individuals. Study-wide findings and caveats: Clonotypes shared by all four sorted-subset donors had higher generation probabilities than non-shared clonotypes.

A remark on this clone: As yet, its antigen is unknown.

Original processing notes: ImmunoSEQ only sent back junction sequences with no quality scores, so filtering was done differently. Some clones are missing from TCRdb's copy, which holds only in-frame ones; the method was immunoSEQ multiplex PCR. D and trimming were read from the DNA, whereas the V and J calls and clone size are those reported in that table. The sample holds about 2.1 million clones, just over 90% seen once. Naive CD8 cells, CD45RO-negative and positively selected for CCR7, excluded terminally differentiated effector memory CD45RA+ cells. There are 14 residues in the CDR3. The germline gives CDR1 LNHDA, CDR2 SQIVND (reference sequence). The germline V and J ends were trimmed by 7 bases and 1 base, with 13 bases remaining between them.

This clonotype was sampled from a man between 18 and 35 years old in good health. Some clones in this sample may be carry-over from other donors' samples. The chain couples TRBV19 to TRBJ1-2; the D gene is possibly TRBD1 (6 bases). Sequencing used naive CD8+ T cells from PBMCs. In nucleotides, the CDR3 is TGTGCCAGTATGTTCAGGGGAGGTAACTATGGCTACACCTTC. Its protein is CASMFRGGNYGYTF.